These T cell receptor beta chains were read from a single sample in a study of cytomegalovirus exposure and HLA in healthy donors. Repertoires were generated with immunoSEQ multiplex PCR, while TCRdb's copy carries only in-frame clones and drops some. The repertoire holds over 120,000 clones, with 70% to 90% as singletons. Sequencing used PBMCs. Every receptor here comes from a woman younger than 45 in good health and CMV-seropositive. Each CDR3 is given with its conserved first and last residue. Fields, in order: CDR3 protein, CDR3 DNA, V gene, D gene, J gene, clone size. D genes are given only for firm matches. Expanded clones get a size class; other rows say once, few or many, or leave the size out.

CDR3 protein: CATSRRGGSYSTDTQYF
CDR3 DNA: TGTGCCACCAGCAGAAGGGGGGGGAGCTACAGCACAGATACGCAGTATTTT
V gene: TRBV15
D gene: .
J gene: TRBJ2-3
clone size: .

CDR3 protein: CASSQAGGTDTQYF
CDR3 DNA: TGTGCCAGCAGCCAGGCGGGAGGGACAGATACGCAGTATTTT
V gene: TRBV14
D gene: TRBD2
J gene: TRBJ2-3
clone size: once

CDR3 protein: CASRDRVNTGELFF
CDR3 DNA: TGCGCCAGCAGGGACAGGGTGAACACCGGGGAGCTGTTTTTT
V gene: TRBV5-1
D gene: TRBD1
J gene: TRBJ2-2
clone size: .

CDR3 protein: CASSQTVSPETQYF
CDR3 DNA: TGTGCCAGCAGCCAGACAGTCTCTCCGGAGACCCAGTACTTC
V gene: TRBV27
D gene: .
J gene: TRBJ2-5
clone size: .

CDR3 protein: CSVLQDSLKIAEQFF
CDR3 DNA: TGCAGCGTTCTCCAGGACAGCCTGAAAATCGCTGAGCAGTTCTTC
V gene: TRBV29-1
D gene: .
J gene: TRBJ2-1
clone size: .

CDR3 protein: CASSGRASGGLYNEQFF
CDR3 DNA: TGTGCCAGCTCCGGGAGGGCTAGCGGGGGTCTCTACAATGAGCAGTTCTTC
V gene: TRBV18
D gene: TRBD2
J gene: TRBJ2-1
clone size: .

CDR3 protein: CASSLVAGSYEQYF
CDR3 DNA: TGTGCCAGCAGTTTAGTAGCCGGTTCCTACGAGCAGTACTTC
V gene: TRBV28
D gene: .
J gene: TRBJ2-7
clone size: .

CDR3 protein: CAISESQNQPQHF
CDR3 DNA: TGTGCCATCAGTGAGTCTCAAAATCAGCCCCAGCATTTT
V gene: TRBV10-3
D gene: .
J gene: TRBJ1-5
clone size: .

CDR3 protein: CASSQPQGNTGELFF
CDR3 DNA: TGTGCCAGCAGCCAACCCCAGGGTAACACCGGGGAGCTGTTTTTT
V gene: TRBV5-4
D gene: .
J gene: TRBJ2-2
clone size: .

CDR3 protein: CASRLAGVYNEQFF
CDR3 DNA: TGTGCCAGCAGACTAGCGGGGGTATACAATGAGCAGTTCTTC
V gene: TRBV6-5
D gene: TRBD2
J gene: TRBJ2-1
clone size: .

CDR3 protein: CASSFRDTYNSPLHF
CDR3 DNA: TGTGCCAGCAGTTTCCGGGACACCTATAATTCACCCCTCCACTTT
V gene: TRBV28
D gene: .
J gene: TRBJ1-6
clone size: .

CDR3 protein: CAVKTGDYQPQHF
CDR3 DNA: TGTGCCGTGAAGACAGGGGACTATCAGCCCCAGCATTTT
V gene: TRBV6-1
D gene: TRBD1
J gene: TRBJ1-5
clone size: few

CDR3 protein: CASSRTQGSETQYF
CDR3 DNA: TGCGCCAGCAGCCGTACACAGGGGTCGGAGACCCAGTACTTC
V gene: TRBV5-1
D gene: TRBD1
J gene: TRBJ2-5
clone size: once

CDR3 protein: CASSYDGEEQYF
CDR3 DNA: TGTGCCAGCAGCTACGACGGGGAAGAGCAGTACTTC
V gene: TRBV2
D gene: .
J gene: TRBJ2-7
clone size: once

CDR3 protein: CASSDTGDLDYNEQFF
CDR3 DNA: TGTGCCAGCAGTGACACAGGAGACCTCGATTACAATGAGCAGTTCTTC
V gene: TRBV6-1
D gene: .
J gene: TRBJ2-1
clone size: .

CDR3 protein: CATSSSGGDSSTDTQYF
CDR3 DNA: TGTGCCACCAGCAGTAGCGGGGGGGACTCTAGCACAGATACGCAGTATTTT
V gene: TRBV15
D gene: TRBD2
J gene: TRBJ2-3
clone size: .

CDR3 protein: CASSLSGGLGETQYF
CDR3 DNA: TGCGCCAGCAGCTTGAGCGGGGGTCTAGGAGAGACCCAGTACTTC
V gene: TRBV5-1
D gene: TRBD2
J gene: TRBJ2-5
clone size: .

CDR3 protein: CSAREGSYNEQFF
CDR3 DNA: TGCAGCGCACGAGAGGGCTCCTACAATGAGCAGTTCTTC
V gene: TRBV29-1
D gene: .
J gene: TRBJ2-1
clone size: .

CDR3 protein: CASSLGRSQPQHF
CDR3 DNA: TGTGCCAGCAGCTTAGGGAGAAGTCAGCCCCAGCATTTT
V gene: TRBV11-2
D gene: .
J gene: TRBJ1-5
clone size: .

CDR3 protein: CASSQSGDTGFHYGYTF
CDR3 DNA: TGCGCCAGCAGTCAATCGGGGGACACGGGCTTCCACTATGGCTACACCTTC
V gene: TRBV23-1
D gene: .
J gene: TRBJ1-2
clone size: .

CDR3 protein: CASSRDRGLALHF
CDR3 DNA: TGTGCCAGCAGTAGGGACAGGGGTTTAGCCCTCCACTTT
V gene: TRBV6-6
D gene: TRBD1
J gene: TRBJ1-6
clone size: once

CDR3 protein: CASSLPNRLQGRGLSHEQYF
CDR3 DNA: TGTGCCAGCAGTTTACCGAACCGCCTACAGGGCCGAGGACTCTCCCACGAGCAGTACTTC
V gene: TRBV28
D gene: .
J gene: TRBJ2-7
clone size: .

CDR3 protein: CSVATSGELFF
CDR3 DNA: TGCAGCGTTGCGACAAGCGGGGAGCTGTTTTTT
V gene: TRBV29-1
D gene: .
J gene: TRBJ2-2
clone size: .

CDR3 protein: CASSDDSYFNPHNYGYTF
CDR3 DNA: TGTGCCAGCAGTGACGACAGCTACTTTAACCCCCACAACTATGGCTACACCTTC
V gene: TRBV6-1
D gene: .
J gene: TRBJ1-2
clone size: .

CDR3 protein: CASSLRDRSSDF
CDR3 DNA: TGTGCCAGCAGTCTCCGGGACAGGTCCTCCGACTTC
V gene: TRBV28
D gene: TRBD1
J gene: TRBJ2-5
clone size: .

CDR3 protein: CASSLVAGGQETQYF
CDR3 DNA: TGTGCCAGCAGCTTAGTAGCGGGGGGACAAGAGACCCAGTACTTC
V gene: TRBV7-8
D gene: TRBD2
J gene: TRBJ2-5
clone size: .

CDR3 protein: CASSVVGGQETQYF
CDR3 DNA: TGTGCCAGCAGCGTAGTGGGGGGTCAAGAGACCCAGTACTTC
V gene: TRBV9
D gene: .
J gene: TRBJ2-5
clone size: .

CDR3 protein: CASSLARGGGIYEQYF
CDR3 DNA: TGTGCCAGCAGCTTAGCGCGAGGAGGAGGGATCTACGAGCAGTACTTC
V gene: TRBV7-8
D gene: .
J gene: TRBJ2-7
clone size: .

CDR3 protein: CASSRTLTSGFETQYF
CDR3 DNA: TGCGCCAGCAGCCGAACGTTGACTAGCGGGTTTGAGACCCAGTACTTC
V gene: TRBV4-1
D gene: TRBD2
J gene: TRBJ2-5
clone size: .

CDR3 protein: CASSPAAGSTDTQYF
CDR3 DNA: TGCGCCAGCAGCCCTGCGGCGGGAAGCACAGATACGCAGTATTTT
V gene: TRBV5-1
D gene: .
J gene: TRBJ2-3
clone size: .

CDR3 protein: CASSLGTSGAVLNTQYF
CDR3 DNA: TGTGCCAGCAGCCTTGGGACTAGCGGGGCAGTTTTGAATACGCAGTATTTT
V gene: TRBV11-3
D gene: TRBD2
J gene: TRBJ2-3
clone size: .

CDR3 protein: CASRPTRTASQETQYF
CDR3 DNA: TGTGCCAGCAGACCAACCCGGACTGCGTCACAAGAGACCCAGTACTTC
V gene: TRBV7-6
D gene: .
J gene: TRBJ2-5
clone size: .

CDR3 protein: CASSSKTDLQETQYF
CDR3 DNA: TGTGCCAGCAGCTCTAAAACTGATTTACAAGAGACCCAGTACTTC
V gene: TRBV5-4
D gene: .
J gene: TRBJ2-5
clone size: once